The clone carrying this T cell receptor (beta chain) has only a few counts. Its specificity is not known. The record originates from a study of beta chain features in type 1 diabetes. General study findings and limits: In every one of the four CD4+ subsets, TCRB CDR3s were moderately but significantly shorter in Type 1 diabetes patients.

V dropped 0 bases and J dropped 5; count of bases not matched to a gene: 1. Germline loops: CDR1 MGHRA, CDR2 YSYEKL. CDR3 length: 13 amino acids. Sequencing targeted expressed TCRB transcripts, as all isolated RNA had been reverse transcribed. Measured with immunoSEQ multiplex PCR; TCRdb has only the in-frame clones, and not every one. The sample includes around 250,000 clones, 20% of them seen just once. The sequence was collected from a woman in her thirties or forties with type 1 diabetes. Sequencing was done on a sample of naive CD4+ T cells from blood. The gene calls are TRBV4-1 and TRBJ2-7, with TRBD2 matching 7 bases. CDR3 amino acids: CASSQDGGNEQYF. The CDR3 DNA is TGCGCCAGCAGCCAAGACGGGGGGAACGAGCAGTACTTC.